This note documents a single TCR beta chain sequence. Its antigen has not been determined. Per-base qualities were not stored, and no clone one base away is much larger. Taken with the paper, the label for treatment or condition translates to: allogeneic hematopoietic cell transplantation with graft depleted of TCRalphabeta T cells and CD19 B cells. TCRalphabeta/CD19-depleted allogeneic hematopoietic cell grafts were given to the transplant recipients, all of whom were children. These data come from a study of T-cell reconstitution after alpha-beta-depleted transplantation in children (dated by TCRdb to the mid-2010s). Background for the entire study: Using TCR repertoire profiling, the study quantitatively followed how T-cell immune reconstitution unfolded in children after TCRalphabeta/CD19-depleted allogeneic hematopoietic cell transplantation.

Study-level results and caveats: Apparently early alphabetaT-cell count recovery about two months after transplant reportedly relied on only several hundred rapidly expanded clones derived from non-depleted graft cells. In some patients, the high TCRbeta diversity seen at day 60 was put down to recipient T cells and intrathymic progenitors that had survived conditioning. Over the following months the frequencies of hyperexpanded clones went down, and after one year T-cell counts and TCRbeta diversity were mostly credited to newly produced T cells.

The library was prepared using PCR. The reads were generated on an Illumina HiSeq 2500. Molecular barcoding was employed in the preparation of TCR libraries, with unique molecular identifiers being used to normalize TCRbeta repertoire quantification. TCRdb applied fastp at Q25 and MiXCR to the public reads, then kept only in-frame beta chains. CDR3 protein duplicates are merged, each entry listing the most common genes and DNA. This sample lists around 600,000 distinct CDR3 sequences; roughly 23% were detected once. The ten largest clonotypes hold 13% to 15% of the sample. The CDR3 spans 15 residues, from the cysteine through the phenylalanine. Just the 45-base CDR3 DNA is kept, in frame starting at base 1. Reading the germline V gene gives CDR1 SGHRS and CDR2 YFSETQ. Compared with germline, V lacks 4 bases and J lacks 7 bases; bases without a gene match: 11.

This TCR came from a boy under two years old who had a stem cell transplant for acute myeloid leukemia, so the T cells may come from the graft donor. The sequence links TRBV5-1 to TRBJ1-1; 9 central bases correspond to TRBD1. The sample in question was PBMCs, mostly from graft donor cells, obtained 360 days after TCRalphabeta/CD19-depleted stem cell transplant. The nucleotide sequence reads TGCGCCAGCAGCGCCCCCGACAGGGGGAGGAATGAAGCTTTCTTT. Its amino acids are CASSAPDRGRNEAFF.